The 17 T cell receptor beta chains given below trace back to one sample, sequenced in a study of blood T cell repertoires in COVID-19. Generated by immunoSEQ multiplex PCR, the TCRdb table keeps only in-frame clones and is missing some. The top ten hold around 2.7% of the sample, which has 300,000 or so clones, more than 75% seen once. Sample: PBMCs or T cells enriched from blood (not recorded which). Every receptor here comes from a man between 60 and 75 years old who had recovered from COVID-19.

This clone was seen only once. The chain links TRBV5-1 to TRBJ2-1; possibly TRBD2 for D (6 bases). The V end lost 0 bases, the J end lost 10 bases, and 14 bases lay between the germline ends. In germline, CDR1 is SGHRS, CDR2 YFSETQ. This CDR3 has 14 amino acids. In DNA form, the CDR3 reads TGCGCCAGCAGCTTGGCCATGTCCGGGGGAGAGCAGTTCTTC. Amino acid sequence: CASSLAMSGGEQFF.

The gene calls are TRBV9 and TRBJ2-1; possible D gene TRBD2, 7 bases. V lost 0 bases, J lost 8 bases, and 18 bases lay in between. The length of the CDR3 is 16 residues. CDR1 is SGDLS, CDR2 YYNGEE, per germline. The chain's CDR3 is CASSVGRGALLDEQFF. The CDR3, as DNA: TGTGCCAGCAGCGTAGGCCGGGGGGCTTTGTTGGATGAGCAGTTCTTC.

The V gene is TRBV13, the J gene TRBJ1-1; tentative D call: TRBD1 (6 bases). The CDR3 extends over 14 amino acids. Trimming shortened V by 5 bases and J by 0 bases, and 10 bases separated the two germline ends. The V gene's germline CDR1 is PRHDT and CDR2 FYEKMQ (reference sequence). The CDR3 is CASSRGQMNTEAFF. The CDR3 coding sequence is TGTGCCAGCAGCCGAGGACAGATGAACACTGAAGCTTTCTTT.

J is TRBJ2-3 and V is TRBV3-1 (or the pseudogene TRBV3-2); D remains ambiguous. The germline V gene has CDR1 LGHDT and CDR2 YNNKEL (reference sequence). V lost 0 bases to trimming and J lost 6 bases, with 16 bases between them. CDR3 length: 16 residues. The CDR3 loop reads CASSQDPRILGDTQYF. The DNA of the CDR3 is TGTGCCAGCAGCCAAGATCCGCGGATCCTGGGTGATACGCAGTATTTT.

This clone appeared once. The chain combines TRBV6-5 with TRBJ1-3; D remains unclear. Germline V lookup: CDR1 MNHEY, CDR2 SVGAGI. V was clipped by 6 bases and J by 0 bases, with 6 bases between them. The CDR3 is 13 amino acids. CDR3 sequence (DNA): TGTGCCAGCAGCCGACACTCTGGAAACACCATATATTTT. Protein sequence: CASSRHSGNTIYF.

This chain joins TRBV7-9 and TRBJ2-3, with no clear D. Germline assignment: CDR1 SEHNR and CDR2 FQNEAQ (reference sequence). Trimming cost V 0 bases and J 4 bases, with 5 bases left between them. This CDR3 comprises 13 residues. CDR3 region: CASSLAPADTQYF. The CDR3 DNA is TGTGCCAGCAGCTTAGCACCGGCAGATACGCAGTATTTT. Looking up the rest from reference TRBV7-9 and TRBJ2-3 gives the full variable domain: DTGVSQNPRHKITKRGQNVTFRCDPISEHNRLYWYRQTLGQGPEFLTYFQNEAQLEKSRLLSDRFSAERPKGSFSTLEIQRTEQGDSAMYLCASSLAPADTQYFGPGTRLTVL.

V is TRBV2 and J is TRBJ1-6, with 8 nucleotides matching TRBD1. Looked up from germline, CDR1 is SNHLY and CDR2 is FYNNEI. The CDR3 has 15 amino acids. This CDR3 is CGTQGGSSYNSPLHF. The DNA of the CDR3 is TGTGGGACACAGGGGGGCAGCTCCTATAATTCACCCCTCCACTTT.

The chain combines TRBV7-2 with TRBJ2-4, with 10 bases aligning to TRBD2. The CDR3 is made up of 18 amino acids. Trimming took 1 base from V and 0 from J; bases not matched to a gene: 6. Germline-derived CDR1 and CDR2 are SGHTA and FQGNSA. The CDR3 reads CASSLVQRLAGAKNIQYF. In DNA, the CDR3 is TGTGCCAGCAGCTTAGTACAGAGACTAGCGGGAGCCAAAAACATTCAGTACTTC.

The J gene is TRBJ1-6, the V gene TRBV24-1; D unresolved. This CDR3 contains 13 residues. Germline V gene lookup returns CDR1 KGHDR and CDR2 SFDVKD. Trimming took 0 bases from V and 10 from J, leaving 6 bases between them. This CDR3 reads CATSDLSGSPLHF. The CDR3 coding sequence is TGTGCCACCAGTGATTTGTCTGGCTCACCCCTCCACTTT.

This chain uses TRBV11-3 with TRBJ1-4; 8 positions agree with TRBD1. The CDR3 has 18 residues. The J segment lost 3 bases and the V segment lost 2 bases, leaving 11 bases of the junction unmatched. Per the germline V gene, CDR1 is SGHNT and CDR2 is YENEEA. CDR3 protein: CASSLRTGSIAPNEKLFF. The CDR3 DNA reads TGTGCCAGCAGCTTAAGGACAGGGTCGATCGCACCTAATGAAAAACTGTTTTTT. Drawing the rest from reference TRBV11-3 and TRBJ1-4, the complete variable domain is EAGVVQSPRYKIIEKKQPVAFWCNPISGHNTLYWYLQNLGQGPELLIRYENEEAVDDSQLPKDRFSAERLKGVDSTLKIQPAELGDSAVYLCASSLRTGSIAPNEKLFFGSGTQLSVL.

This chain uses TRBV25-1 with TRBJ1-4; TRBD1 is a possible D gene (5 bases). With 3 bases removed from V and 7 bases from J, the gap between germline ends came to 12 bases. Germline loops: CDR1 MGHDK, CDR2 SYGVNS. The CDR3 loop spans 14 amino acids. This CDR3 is CASSEVGRGEKLFF. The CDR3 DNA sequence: TGTGCCAGCAGTGAGGTGGGGCGAGGTGAAAAACTGTTTTTT. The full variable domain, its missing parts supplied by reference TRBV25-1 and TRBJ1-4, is EADIYQTPRYLVIGTGKKITLECSQTMGHDKMYWYQQDPGMELHLIHYSYGVNSTEKGDLSSESTVSRIRTEHFPLTLESARPSHTSQYLCASSEVGRGEKLFFGSGTQLSVL.

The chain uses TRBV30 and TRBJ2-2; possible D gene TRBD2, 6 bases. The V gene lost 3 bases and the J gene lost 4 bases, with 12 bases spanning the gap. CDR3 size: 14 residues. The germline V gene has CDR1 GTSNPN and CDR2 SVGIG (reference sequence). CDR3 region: CAWRVGRVTGELFF. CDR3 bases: TGTGCCTGGAGAGTCGGGAGAGTCACCGGGGAGCTGTTTTTT.

CDR3 DNA: TGTGCCAGCAGCGTAGGCGGGGTGGGCAATCAGCCCCAGCATTTT. Translating gives CASSVGGVGNQPQHF. The chain links TRBV9 to TRBJ1-5; D is unresolved. The germline gives CDR1 SGDLS, CDR2 YYNGEE. This CDR3 contains 15 residues. The V gene lost 0 bases and the J gene lost 2 bases, with 9 bases spanning the gap.

The CDR3 DNA is TGTGCCAGCGCCGAGCGGGAGGGCCAGCGGTACTTC. This translates into CASAEREGQRYF. The chain recombines TRBV6-5 with TRBJ2-7; TRBD2 matches 10 bases. Germline V gene lookup returns CDR1 MNHEY and CDR2 SVGAGI. V shed 8 bases and J 12 bases; nucleotides not matched to a gene: 10. This CDR3 has 12 amino acids.

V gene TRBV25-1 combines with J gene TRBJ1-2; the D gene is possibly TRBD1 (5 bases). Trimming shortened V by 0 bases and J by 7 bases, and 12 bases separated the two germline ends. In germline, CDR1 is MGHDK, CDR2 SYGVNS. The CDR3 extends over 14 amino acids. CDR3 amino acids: CASSEYSGSGGYTF. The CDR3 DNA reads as TGTGCCAGCAGTGAATATTCAGGGTCCGGTGGCTACACCTTC.

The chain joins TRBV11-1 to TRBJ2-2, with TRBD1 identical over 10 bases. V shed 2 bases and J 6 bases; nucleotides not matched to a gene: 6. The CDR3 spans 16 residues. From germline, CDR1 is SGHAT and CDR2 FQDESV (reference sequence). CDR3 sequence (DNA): TGTGCCAGCAGCTTACCCGGGACAGGGGTTGCCGGGGAGCTGTTTTTT. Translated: CASSLPGTGVAGELFF.

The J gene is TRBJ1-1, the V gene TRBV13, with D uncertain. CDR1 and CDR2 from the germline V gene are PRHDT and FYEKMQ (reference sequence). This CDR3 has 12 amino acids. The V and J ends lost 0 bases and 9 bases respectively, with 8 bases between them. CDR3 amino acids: CASSLGSSQAFF. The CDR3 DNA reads TGTGCCAGCAGCTTAGGATCATCCCAAGCTTTCTTT.